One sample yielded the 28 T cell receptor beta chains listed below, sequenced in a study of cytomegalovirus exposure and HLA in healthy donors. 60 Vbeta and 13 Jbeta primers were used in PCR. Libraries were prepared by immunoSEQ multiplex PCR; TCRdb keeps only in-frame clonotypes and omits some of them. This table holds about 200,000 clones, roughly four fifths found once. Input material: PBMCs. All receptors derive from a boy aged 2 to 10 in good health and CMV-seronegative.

In DNA form, the CDR3 reads TGTGCCAGCAGCTTAGCGATAACCTACAATGAGCAGTTCTTC. The encoded protein is CASSLAITYNEQFF. The chain carries TRBV6-5 and TRBJ2-1; D perhaps matches TRBD2 (5 bases). Germline V gene data show CDR1 as MNHEY and CDR2 as SVGAGI. Trimming removed 6 bases from V and 2 bases from J, with 11 bases in between. The CDR3 is made up of 14 amino acids.

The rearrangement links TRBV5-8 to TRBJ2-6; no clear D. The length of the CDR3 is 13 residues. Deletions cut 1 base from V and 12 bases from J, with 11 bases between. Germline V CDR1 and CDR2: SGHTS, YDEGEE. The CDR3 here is CASSLLISTVLTF. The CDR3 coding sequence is TGTGCCAGCAGCTTGTTAATATCTACCGTCCTGACTTTC.

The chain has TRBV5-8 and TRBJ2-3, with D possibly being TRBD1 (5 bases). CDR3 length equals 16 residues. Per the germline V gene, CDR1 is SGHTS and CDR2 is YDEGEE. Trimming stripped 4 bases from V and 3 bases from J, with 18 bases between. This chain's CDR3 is CASSLLGRVVTDTQYF. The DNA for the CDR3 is TGTGCCAGCAGCCTTTTGGGCAGGGTGGTAACAGATACGCAGTATTTT.

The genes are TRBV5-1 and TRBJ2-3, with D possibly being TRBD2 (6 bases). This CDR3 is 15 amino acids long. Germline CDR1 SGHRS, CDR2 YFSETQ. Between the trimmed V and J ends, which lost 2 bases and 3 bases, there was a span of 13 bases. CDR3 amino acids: CASSLYGGWTDTQYF. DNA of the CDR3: TGCGCCAGCAGCTTATACGGGGGTTGGACAGATACGCAGTATTTT.

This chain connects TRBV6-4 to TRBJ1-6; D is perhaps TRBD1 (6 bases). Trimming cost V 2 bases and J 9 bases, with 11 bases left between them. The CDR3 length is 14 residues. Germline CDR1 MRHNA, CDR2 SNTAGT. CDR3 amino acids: CASSDEGTPSPLHF. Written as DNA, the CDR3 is TGTGCCAGCAGTGACGAGGGGACACCTTCACCCCTCCACTTT.

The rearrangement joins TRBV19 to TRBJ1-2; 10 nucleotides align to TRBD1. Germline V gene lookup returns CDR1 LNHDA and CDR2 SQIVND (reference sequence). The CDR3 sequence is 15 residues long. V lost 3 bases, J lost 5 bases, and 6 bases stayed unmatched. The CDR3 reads CASSMGQGNRYGYTF. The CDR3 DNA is TGTGCCAGTAGTATGGGACAGGGGAACCGGTATGGCTACACCTTC.

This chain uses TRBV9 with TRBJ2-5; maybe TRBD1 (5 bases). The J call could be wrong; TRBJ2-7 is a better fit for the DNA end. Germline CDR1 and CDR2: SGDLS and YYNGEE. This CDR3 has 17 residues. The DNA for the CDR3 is TGTGCCAGCAGCGTAGCCCTGACAAGGCCGACAGTATACGAGCAGTACTTC. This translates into CASSVALTRPTVYEQYF.

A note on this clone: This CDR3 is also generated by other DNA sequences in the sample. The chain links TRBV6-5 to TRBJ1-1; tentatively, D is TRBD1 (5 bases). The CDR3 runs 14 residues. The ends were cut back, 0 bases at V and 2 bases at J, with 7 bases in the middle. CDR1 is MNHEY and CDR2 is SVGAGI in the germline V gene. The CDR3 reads CASSYSGGNTEAFF. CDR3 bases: TGTGCCAGCAGTTACTCCGGGGGAAACACTGAAGCTTTCTTT.

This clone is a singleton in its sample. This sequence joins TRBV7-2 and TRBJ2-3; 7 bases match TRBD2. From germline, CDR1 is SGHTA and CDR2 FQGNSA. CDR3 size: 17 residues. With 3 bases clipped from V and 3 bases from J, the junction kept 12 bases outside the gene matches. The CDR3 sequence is CASSFQTTSRATDTQYF. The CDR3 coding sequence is TGTGCCAGCAGCTTCCAAACGACTAGCCGGGCGACAGATACGCAGTATTTT.

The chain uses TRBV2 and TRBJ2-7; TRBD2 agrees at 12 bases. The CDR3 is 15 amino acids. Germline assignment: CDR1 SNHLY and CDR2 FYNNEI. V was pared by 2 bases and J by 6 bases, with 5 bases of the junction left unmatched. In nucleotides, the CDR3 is TGTGCCAGCAGTGAATCTAGCGGGGGGGCTGTCGAGCAGTACTTC. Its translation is CASSESSGGAVEQYF.

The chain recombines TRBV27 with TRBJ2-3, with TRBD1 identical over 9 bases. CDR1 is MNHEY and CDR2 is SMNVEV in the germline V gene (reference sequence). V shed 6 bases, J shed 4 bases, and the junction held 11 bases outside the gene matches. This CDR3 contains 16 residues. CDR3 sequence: CASRRTGTGKADTQYF. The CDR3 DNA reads TGTGCCAGCAGGCGTACCGGGACAGGGAAGGCAGATACGCAGTATTTT.

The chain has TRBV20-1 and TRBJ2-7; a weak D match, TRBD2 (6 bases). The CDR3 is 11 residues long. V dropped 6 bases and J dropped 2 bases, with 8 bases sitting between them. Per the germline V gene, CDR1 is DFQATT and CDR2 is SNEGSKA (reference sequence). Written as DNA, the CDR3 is TGCAGTGCCCCGGGGGCCTACGAGCAGTACTTC. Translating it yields CSAPGAYEQYF.

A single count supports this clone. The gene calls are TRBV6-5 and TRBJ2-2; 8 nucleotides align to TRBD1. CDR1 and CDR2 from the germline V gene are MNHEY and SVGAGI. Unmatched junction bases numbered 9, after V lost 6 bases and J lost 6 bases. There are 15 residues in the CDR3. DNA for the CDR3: TGTGCCAGCAGCCCCCCCAGGGGGCGGGCCGGGGAGCTGTTTTTT. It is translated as CASSPPRGRAGELFF.

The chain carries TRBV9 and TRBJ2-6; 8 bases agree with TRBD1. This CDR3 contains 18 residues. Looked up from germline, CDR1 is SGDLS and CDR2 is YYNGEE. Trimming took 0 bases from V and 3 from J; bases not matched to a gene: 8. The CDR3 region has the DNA TGTGCCAGCAGCGTAGAGGGCAGGGGGCGTGGTGGGGCCAACGTCCTGACTTTC. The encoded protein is CASSVEGRGRGGANVLTF.

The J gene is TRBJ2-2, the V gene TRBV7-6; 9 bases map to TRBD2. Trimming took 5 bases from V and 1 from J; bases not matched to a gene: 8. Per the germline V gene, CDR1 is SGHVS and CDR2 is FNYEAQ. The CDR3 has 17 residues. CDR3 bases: TGTGCCAGCAGCGACAGACTAGCGGTTAAGAACACCGGGGAGCTGTTTTTT. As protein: CASSDRLAVKNTGELFF.

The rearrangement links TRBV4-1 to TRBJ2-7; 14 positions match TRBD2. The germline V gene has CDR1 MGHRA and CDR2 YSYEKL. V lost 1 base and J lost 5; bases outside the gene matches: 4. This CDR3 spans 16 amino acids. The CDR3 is CASSQVGLAGGDEQYF. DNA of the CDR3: TGCGCCAGCAGCCAAGTTGGACTAGCGGGGGGAGACGAGCAGTACTTC.

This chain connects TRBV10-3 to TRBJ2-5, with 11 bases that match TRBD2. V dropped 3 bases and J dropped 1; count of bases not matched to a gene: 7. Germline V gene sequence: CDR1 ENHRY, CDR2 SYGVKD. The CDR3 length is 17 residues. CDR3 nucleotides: TGTGCCATCAGTGATATCTTGCTAGCGGGGGGCCAAGAGACCCAGTACTTC. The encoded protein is CAISDILLAGGQETQYF.

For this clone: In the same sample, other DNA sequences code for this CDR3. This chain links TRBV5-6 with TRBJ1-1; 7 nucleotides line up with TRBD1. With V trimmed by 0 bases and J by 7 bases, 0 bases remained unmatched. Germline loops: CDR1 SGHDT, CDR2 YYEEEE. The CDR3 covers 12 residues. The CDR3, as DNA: TGTGCCAGCAGCTTGGGACAGGGTGAAGCTTTCTTT. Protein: CASSLGQGEAFF.

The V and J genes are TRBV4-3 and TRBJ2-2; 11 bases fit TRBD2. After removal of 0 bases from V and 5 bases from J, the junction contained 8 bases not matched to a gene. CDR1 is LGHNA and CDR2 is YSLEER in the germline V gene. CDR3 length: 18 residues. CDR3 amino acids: CASSQEHIAGGPTGELFF. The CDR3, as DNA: TGCGCCAGCAGCCAAGAGCACATAGCGGGGGGGCCGACCGGGGAGCTGTTTTTT.

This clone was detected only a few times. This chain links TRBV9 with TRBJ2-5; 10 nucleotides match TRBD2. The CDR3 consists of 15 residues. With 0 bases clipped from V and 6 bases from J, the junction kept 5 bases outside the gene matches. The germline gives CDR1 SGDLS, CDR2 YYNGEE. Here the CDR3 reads CASSVGTAGGQTQYF. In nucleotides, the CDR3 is TGTGCCAGCAGCGTAGGGACAGCGGGGGGGCAGACCCAGTACTTC.

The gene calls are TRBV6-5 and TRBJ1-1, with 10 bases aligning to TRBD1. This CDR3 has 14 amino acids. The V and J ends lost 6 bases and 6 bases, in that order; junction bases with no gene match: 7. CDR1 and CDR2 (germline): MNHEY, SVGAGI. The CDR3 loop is CASSPGQGVAEAFF. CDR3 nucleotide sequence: TGTGCCAGCAGCCCCGGACAGGGGGTCGCTGAAGCTTTCTTT.

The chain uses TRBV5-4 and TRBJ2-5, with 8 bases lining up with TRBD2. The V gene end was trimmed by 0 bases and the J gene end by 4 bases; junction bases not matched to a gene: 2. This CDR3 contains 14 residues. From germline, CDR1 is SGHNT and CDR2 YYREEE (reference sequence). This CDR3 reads CASSLAGGPETQYF. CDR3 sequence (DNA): TGTGCCAGCAGCTTGGCGGGGGGGCCAGAGACCCAGTACTTC.

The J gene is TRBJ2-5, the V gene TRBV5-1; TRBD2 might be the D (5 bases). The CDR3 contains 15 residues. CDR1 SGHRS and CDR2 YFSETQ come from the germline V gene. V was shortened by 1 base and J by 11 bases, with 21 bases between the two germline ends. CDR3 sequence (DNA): TGCGCCAGCAGCTTGCTAGGACCGTCGTTTGGGGAGCAGTACTTC. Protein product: CASSLLGPSFGEQYF.

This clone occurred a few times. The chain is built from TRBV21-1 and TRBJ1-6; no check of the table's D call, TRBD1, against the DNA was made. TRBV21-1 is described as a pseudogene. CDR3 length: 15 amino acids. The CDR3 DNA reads TGTGCCAGCAGCAAAGGGGACAGGGGGGATTCACCCCTCCACTTT. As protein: CASSKGDRGDSPLHF.

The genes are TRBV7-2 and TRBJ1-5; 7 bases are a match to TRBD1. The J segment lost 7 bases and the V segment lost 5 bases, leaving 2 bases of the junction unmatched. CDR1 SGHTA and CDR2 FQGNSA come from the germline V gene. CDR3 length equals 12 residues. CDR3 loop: CASSRQGQPQHF. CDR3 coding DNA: TGTGCCAGCAGCCGACAGGGACAGCCCCAGCATTTT.

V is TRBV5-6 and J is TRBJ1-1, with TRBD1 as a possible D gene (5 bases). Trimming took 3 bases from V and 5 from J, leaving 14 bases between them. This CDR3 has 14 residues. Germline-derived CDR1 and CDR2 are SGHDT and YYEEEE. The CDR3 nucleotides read TGTGCCAGCAGCTACCCCGGCGGGGGAACTGAAGCTTTCTTT. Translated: CASSYPGGGTEAFF.

CDR3 sequence: CSVQTGRRTDTQYF. CDR3 in DNA: TGCAGCGTTCAGACAGGGAGACGCACAGATACGCAGTATTTT. The V and J genes are TRBV29-1 and TRBJ2-3, with 7 bases matching TRBD1. The CDR3 loop spans 14 amino acids. J gave up 1 base and V 5 bases, and 6 bases lay outside the gene matches. Germline V gene lookup returns CDR1 SQVTM and CDR2 ANQGSEA.

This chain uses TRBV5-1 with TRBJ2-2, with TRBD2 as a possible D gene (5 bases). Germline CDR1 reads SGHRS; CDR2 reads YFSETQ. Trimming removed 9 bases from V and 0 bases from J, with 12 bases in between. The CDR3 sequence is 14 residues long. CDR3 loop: CATRGRSNTGELFF. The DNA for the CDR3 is TGCGCCACTAGAGGGCGGTCGAACACCGGGGAGCTGTTTTTT.